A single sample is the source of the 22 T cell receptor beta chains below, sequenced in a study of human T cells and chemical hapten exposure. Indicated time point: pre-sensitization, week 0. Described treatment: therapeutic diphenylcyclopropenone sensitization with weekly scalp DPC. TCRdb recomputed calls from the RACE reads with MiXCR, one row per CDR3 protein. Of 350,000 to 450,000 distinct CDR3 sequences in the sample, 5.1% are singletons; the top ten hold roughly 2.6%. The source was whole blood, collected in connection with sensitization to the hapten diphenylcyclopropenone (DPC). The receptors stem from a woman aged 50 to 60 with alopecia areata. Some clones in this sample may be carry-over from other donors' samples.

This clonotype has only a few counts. CDR3 sequence: CATGNGLARAGELFF. In DNA, the CDR3 is TGTGCCACCGGTAACGGACTAGCACGAGCCGGGGAGCTGTTTTTT. The J gene is TRBJ2-2, the V gene TRBV24-1; 8 bases agree with TRBD2. V gave up 9 bases and J gave up 6 bases; unmatched junction bases: 11. The CDR3 sequence is 15 residues long. From germline, CDR1 is KGHDR and CDR2 SFDVKD.

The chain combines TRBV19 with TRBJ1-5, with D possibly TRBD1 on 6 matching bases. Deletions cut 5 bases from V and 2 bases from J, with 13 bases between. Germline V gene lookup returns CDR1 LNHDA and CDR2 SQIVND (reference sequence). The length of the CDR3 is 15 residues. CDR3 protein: CASSFGQWGNQPQHF. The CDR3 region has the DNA TGTGCCAGTAGTTTCGGACAGTGGGGCAATCAGCCCCAGCATTTT.

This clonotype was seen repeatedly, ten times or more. In DNA form, the CDR3 reads TGTGCCAGCAGTTACCGGCTAGCGGAAGAGACCCAGTACTTC. Amino acid sequence: CASSYRLAEETQYF. The V call is TRBV6-8, the J call TRBJ2-5; 7 bases agree with TRBD2. The ends lost 2 bases at V and 3 bases at J; junction bases unmatched: 3. The CDR3 runs 14 residues. Germline CDR1 MNHGY, CDR2 SAAAGT.

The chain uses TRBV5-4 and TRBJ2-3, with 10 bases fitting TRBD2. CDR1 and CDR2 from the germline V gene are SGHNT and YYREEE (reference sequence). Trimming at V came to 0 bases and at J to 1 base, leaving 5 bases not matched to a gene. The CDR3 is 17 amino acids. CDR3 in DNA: TGTGCCAGCAGCTTGGAAGCTAGCGGGAGAGGCACAGATACGCAGTATTTT. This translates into CASSLEASGRGTDTQYF.

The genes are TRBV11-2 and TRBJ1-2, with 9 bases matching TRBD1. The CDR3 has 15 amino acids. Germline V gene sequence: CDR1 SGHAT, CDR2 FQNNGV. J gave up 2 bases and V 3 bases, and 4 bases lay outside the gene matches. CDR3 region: CASSLSTGGNYGYTF. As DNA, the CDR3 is TGTGCCAGCAGCTTGTCGACAGGGGGAAACTATGGCTACACCTTC.

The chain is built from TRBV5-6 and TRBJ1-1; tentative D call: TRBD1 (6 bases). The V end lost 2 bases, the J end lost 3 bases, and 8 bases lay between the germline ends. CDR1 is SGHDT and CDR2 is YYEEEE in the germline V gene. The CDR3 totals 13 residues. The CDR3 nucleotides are TGTGCCAGCAGCTTCAGGGGCTACACTGAAGCTTTCTTT. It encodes CASSFRGYTEAFF.

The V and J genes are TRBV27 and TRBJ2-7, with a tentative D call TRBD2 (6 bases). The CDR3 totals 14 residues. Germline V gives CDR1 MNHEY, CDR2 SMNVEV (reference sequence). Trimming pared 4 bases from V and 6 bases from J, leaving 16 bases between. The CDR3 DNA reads TGTGCCAGCAGTTCCAAGCGGGCCACCGGCGAGCAGTACTTC. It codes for CASSSKRATGEQYF.

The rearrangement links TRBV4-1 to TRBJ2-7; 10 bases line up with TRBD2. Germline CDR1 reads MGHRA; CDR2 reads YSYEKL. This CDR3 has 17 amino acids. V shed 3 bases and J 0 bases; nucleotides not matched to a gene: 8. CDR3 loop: CASSQNVAGGSSYEQYF. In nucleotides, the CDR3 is TGCGCCAGCAGCCAGAATGTAGCGGGGGGCAGCTCCTACGAGCAGTACTTC.

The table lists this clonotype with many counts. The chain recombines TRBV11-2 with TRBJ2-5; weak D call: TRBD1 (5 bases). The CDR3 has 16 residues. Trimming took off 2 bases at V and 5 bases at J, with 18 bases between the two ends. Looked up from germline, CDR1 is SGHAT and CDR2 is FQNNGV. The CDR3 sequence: CASSLNPRAGGETQYF. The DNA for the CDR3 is TGTGCCAGCAGCTTAAACCCCAGGGCAGGTGGGGAGACCCAGTACTTC.

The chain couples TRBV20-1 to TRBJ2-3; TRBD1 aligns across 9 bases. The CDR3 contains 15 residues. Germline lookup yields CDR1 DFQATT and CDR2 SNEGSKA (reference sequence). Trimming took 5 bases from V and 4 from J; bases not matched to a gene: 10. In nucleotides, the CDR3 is TGCAGTGCTGGGGGGACAGGGACCAACTCAGATACGCAGTATTTT. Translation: CSAGGTGTNSDTQYF.

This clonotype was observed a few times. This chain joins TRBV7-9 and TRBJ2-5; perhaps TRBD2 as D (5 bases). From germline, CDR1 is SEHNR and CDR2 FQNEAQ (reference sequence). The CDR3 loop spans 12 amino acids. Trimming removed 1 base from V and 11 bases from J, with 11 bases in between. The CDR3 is CASSLGGLPQYF. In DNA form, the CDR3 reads TGTGCCAGCAGCTTAGGAGGACTCCCTCAGTACTTC.

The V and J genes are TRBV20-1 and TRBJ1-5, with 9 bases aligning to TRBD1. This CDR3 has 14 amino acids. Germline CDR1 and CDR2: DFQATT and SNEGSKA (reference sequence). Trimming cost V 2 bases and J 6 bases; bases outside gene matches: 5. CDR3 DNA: TGCAGTGCTAGAACCGGGACAGGGACTCAGCCCCAGCATTTT. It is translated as CSARTGTGTQPQHF.

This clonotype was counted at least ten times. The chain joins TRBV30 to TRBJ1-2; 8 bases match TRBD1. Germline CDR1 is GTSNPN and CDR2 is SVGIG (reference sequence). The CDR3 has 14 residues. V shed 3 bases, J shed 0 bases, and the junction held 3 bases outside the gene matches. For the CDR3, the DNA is TGTGCCTGGAGCGGGGACAGGACTAACTATGGCTACACCTTC. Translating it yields CAWSGDRTNYGYTF.

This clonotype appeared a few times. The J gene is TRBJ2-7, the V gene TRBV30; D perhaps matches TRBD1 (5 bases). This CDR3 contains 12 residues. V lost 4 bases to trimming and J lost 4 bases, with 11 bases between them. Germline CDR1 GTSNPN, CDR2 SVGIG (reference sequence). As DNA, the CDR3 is TGTGCCTGGACAGGGCCGAATTACGAGCAGTACTTC. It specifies CAWTGPNYEQYF.

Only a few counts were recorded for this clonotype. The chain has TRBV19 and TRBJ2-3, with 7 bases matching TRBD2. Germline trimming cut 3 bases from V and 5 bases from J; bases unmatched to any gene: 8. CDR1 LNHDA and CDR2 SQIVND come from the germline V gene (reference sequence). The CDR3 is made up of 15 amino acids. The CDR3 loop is CASSMTGGLGDTQYF. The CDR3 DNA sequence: TGTGCCAGTAGTATGACGGGAGGCTTAGGAGATACGCAGTATTTT.

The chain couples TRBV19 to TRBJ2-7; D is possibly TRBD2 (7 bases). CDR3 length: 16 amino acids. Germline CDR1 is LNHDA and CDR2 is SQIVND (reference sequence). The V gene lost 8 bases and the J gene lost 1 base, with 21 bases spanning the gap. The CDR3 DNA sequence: TGTGCCAGTCGGAAGGGGGTCGCGGGGGCTTCCTACGAGCAGTACTTC. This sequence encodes CASRKGVAGASYEQYF.

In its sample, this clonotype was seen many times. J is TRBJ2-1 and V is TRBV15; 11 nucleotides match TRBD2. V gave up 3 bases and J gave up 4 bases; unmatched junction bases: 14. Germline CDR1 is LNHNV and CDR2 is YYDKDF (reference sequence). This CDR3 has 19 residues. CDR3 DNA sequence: TGTGCCACCAGCAGGGGAGCCCCCGCTAGCGGGGGGCCTTACAATGAGCAGTTCTTC. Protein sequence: CATSRGAPASGGPYNEQFF.

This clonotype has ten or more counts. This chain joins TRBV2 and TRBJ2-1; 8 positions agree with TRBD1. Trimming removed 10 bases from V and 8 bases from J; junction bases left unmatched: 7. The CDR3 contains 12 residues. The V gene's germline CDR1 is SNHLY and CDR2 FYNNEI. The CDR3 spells CAIGQGLHEQFF. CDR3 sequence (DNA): TGTGCCATCGGACAGGGTCTCCATGAGCAGTTCTTC.

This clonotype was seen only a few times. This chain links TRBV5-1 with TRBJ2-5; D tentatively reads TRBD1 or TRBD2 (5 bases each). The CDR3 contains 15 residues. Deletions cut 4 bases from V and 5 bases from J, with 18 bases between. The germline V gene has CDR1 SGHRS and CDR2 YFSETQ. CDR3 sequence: CASSGTKGFTETQYF. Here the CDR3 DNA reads TGCGCCAGCAGCGGGACGAAGGGGTTCACCGAGACCCAGTACTTC. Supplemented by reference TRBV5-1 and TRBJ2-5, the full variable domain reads KAGVTQTPRYLIKTRGQQVTLSCSPISGHRSVSWYQQTPGQGLQFLFEYFSETQRNKGNFPGRFSGRQFSNSRSEMNVSTLELGDSALYLCASSGTKGFTETQYFGPGTRLLVL.

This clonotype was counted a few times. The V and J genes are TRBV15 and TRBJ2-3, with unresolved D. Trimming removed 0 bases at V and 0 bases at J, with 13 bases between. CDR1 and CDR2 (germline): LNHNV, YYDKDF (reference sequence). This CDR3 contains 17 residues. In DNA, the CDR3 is TGTGCCACCAGCAGAGATTGGGCCTCAACTAGCACAGATACGCAGTATTTT. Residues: CATSRDWASTSTDTQYF.

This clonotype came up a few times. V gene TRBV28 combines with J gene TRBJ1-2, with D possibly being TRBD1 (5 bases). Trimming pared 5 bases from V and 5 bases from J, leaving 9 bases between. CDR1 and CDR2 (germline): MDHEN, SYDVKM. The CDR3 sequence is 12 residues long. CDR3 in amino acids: CASSTTGYGYTF. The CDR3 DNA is TGTGCCAGCAGTACTACAGGTTATGGCTACACCTTC.

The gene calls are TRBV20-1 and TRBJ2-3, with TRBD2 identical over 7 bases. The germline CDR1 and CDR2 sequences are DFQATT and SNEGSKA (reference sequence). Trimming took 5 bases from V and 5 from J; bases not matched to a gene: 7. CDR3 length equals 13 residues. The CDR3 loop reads CSAPGLGEDTQYF. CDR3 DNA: TGCAGTGCTCCCGGACTAGGGGAAGATACGCAGTATTTT.